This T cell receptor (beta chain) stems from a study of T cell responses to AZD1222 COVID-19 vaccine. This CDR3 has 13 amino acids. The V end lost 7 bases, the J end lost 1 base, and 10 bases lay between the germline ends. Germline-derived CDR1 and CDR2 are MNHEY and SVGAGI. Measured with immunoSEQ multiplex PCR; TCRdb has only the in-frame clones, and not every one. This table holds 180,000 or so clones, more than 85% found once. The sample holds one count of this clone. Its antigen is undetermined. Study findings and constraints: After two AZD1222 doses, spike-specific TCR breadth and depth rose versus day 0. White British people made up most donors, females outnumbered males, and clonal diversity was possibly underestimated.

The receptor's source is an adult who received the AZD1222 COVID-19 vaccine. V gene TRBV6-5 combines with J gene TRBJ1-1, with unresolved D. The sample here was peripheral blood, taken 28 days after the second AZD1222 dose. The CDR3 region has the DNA TGTGCCAGCACCCCGCGTGGGAACACTGAAGCTTTCTTT. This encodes CASTPRGNTEAFF.